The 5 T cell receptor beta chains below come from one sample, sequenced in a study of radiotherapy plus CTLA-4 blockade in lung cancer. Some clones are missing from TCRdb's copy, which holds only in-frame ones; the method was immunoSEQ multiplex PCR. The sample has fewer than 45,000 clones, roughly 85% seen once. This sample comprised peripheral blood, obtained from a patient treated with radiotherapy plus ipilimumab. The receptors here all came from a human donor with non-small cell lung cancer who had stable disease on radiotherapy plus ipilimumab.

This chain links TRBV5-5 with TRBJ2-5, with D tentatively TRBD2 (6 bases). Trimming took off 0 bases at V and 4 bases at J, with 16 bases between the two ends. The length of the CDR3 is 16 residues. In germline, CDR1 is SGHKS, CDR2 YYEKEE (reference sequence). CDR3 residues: CASSLATAGSRETQYF. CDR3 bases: TGTGCCAGCAGCTTGGCGACGGCGGGAAGCCGAGAGACCCAGTACTTC. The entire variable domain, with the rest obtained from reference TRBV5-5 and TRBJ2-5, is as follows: DAGVTQSPTHLIKTRGQQVTLRCSPISGHKSVSWYQQVLGQGPQFIFQYYEKEERGRGNFPDRFSARQFPNYSSELNVNALLLGDSALYLCASSLATAGSRETQYFGPGTRLLVL.

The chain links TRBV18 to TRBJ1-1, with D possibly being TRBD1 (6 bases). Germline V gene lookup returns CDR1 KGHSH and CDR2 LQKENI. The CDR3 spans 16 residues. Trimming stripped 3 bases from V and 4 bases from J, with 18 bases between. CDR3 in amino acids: CASSPNLNRDGTEAFF. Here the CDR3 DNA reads TGTGCCAGCTCACCGAACCTGAACAGGGACGGCACTGAAGCTTTCTTT.

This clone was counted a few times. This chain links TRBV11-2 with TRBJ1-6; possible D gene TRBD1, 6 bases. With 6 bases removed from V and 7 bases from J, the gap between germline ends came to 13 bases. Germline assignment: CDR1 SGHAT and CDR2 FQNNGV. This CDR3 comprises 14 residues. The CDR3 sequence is CASSRDTRNSPLHF. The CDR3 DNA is TGTGCCAGCAGTCGGGACACCAGAAATTCACCCCTCCACTTT.

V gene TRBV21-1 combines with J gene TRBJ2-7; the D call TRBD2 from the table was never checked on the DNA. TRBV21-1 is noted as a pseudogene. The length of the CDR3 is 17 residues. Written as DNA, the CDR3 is TGTGCCAGCAGCAAAGCGCGGTCAGCGGGATCCTCCTACGAGCAGTACTTC. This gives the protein CASSKARSAGSSYEQYF.

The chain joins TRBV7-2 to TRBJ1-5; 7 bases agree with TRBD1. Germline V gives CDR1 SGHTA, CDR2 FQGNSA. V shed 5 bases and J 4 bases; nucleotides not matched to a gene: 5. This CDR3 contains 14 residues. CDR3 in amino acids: CASSMGQSNQPQHF. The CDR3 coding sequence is TGTGCCAGCAGCATGGGACAGTCTAATCAGCCCCAGCATTTT. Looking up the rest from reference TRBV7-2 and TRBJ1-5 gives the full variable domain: GAGVSQSPSNKVTEKGKDVELRCDPISGHTALYWYRQSLGQGLEFLIYFQGNSAPDKSGLPSDRFSAERTGGSVSTLTIQRTQQEDSAVYLCASSMGQSNQPQHFGDGTRLSIL.